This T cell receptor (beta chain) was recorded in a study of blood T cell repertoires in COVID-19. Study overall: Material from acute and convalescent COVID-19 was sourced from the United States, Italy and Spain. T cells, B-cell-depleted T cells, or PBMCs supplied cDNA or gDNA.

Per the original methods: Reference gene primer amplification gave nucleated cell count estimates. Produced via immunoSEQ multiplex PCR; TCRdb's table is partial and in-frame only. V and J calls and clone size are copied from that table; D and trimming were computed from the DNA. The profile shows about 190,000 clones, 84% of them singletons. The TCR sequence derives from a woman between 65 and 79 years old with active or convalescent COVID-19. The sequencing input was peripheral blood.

The CDR3: CASSIRLAGRSGQYF. CDR3 coding DNA: TGTGCCAGCAGTATTCGACTAGCGGGACGATCGGGGCAGTACTTC. The V and J genes are TRBV28 and TRBJ2-7; TRBD2 agrees at 11 bases. The germline CDR1 and CDR2 sequences are MDHEN and SYDVKM. The V gene end was trimmed by 5 bases and the J gene end by 9 bases; junction bases not matched to a gene: 12. The CDR3 extends over 15 amino acids.